This TCR beta chain was identified during a study of blood T cell repertoires in COVID-19. Study context: Material from acute and convalescent COVID-19 was sourced from the United States, Italy and Spain.

Per the original methods: Estimates of nucleated cell counts were drawn from the amplification of reference gene primers. Some clones are missing from TCRdb's copy, which holds only in-frame ones; the method was immunoSEQ multiplex PCR. That table is the source of V, J and clone size, and D and trimming were worked out from the DNA. The profile shows 150,000 to 200,000 clones, 80% to 90% of them singletons. Sequencing input: peripheral blood. This receptor was taken from a man aged 60 to 75 with acute or convalescent COVID-19.

CDR3 protein: CASSLAAGYQPQHF. The DNA for the CDR3 is TGCGCCAGCAGCTTGGCCGCAGGCTATCAGCCCCAGCATTTT. The chain carries TRBV5-1 and TRBJ1-5; D unresolved. The CDR3 contains 14 residues. Germline V CDR1 and CDR2: SGHRS, YFSETQ. Trimming took off 0 bases at V and 5 bases at J, with 9 bases between the two ends.